This T cell receptor (beta chain) comes out of a study of blood T cell repertoires in COVID-19 (TCRdb year 2020). With respect to the entire study: Samples from collaborators originated in the United States, Italy and Spain and spanned both the acute and convalescent phases of COVID-19. The material from the prospective study consisted of cDNA or gDNA derived from T cells, B-cell-depleted T cells, or PBMCs. The dataset comprised deeply sampled blood TCRbeta repertoires from subjects exposed to, actively infected with, or recovered from COVID-19. The repertoires were made available in a free public database intended to serve as a resource for research on the immune response to SARS-CoV-2. The samples were drawn from two sources: the first 160 participants of the ongoing ImmuneRACE study, and 1,200 or so subjects contributed by 6 global collaborators. Nearly every sample came with metadata listing a de-identified subject ID, COVID-19 status, age in years and sex. Where HLA class I and class II types were available, the types were taken from metadata supplied by the sample provider, not from assay-based typing. Study-wide findings and limitations: Clinical and demographic metadata were provided uncurated, with the amount varying by source and participant.

TCRbeta CDR3 regions were amplified from genomic DNA using the immunoSEQ Assay, a bias-controlled multiplex PCR. Concerning the study's data processing: Nucleated cell counts per sample were estimated from amplification of reference gene primers within the assay. Sequence reads were collapsed and filtered to measure the absolute abundance of every unique TCRbeta CDR3 rearrangement. For each sample, productive Simpson clonality was calculated as the square root of Simpson's diversity index over productive rearrangements. In its TCRdb copy, this immuneACCESS table keeps in-frame sequences only and misses some clones. Where compared with another copy, unresolved V genes explain less than half of these, and the others have no known cause. V and J calls and clone size are those listed in that table; D and trimming were worked out from the DNA. A total of approximately 500,000 clones appear in this sample, roughly 89% of them only once. The ten largest clonotypes hold about 0.91% of the sample.

One collaborating source in Seattle enrolled patients while the patients were actively infected and followed the patients over time throughout the course of disease. Whole blood was collected in K2EDTA tubes by collaborating institutions according to the institutions' own protocols. For TCRbeta analysis, collaborators shipped samples in one of three forms: frozen whole blood, isolated PBMCs, or DNA extracted from either of those sample types. Regarding this clone: What antigen it recognizes has not been identified. Per-base qualities were not stored, and no clone one base away is much larger.

Material: peripheral blood. This sequence originates from a man aged 18 to 29 with COVID-19, enrolled during active disease.

The nucleotides read TGTGCCAGCAGCCCTCTCCCCGGGAGGAACACTGAAGCTTTCTTT. This gives the protein CASSPLPGRNTEAFF. The sequence links TRBV11-2 to TRBJ1-1; too little of a D gene remains to name it. The germline V gene encodes CDR1 SGHAT and CDR2 FQNNGV. Its CDR3 holds 15 amino acids, cysteine through phenylalanine. Kept here is only the CDR3 DNA, which spans 45 bases and is read in frame from base 1. V sheds 5 bases and J sheds 1 base, leaving 14 bases between their ends.